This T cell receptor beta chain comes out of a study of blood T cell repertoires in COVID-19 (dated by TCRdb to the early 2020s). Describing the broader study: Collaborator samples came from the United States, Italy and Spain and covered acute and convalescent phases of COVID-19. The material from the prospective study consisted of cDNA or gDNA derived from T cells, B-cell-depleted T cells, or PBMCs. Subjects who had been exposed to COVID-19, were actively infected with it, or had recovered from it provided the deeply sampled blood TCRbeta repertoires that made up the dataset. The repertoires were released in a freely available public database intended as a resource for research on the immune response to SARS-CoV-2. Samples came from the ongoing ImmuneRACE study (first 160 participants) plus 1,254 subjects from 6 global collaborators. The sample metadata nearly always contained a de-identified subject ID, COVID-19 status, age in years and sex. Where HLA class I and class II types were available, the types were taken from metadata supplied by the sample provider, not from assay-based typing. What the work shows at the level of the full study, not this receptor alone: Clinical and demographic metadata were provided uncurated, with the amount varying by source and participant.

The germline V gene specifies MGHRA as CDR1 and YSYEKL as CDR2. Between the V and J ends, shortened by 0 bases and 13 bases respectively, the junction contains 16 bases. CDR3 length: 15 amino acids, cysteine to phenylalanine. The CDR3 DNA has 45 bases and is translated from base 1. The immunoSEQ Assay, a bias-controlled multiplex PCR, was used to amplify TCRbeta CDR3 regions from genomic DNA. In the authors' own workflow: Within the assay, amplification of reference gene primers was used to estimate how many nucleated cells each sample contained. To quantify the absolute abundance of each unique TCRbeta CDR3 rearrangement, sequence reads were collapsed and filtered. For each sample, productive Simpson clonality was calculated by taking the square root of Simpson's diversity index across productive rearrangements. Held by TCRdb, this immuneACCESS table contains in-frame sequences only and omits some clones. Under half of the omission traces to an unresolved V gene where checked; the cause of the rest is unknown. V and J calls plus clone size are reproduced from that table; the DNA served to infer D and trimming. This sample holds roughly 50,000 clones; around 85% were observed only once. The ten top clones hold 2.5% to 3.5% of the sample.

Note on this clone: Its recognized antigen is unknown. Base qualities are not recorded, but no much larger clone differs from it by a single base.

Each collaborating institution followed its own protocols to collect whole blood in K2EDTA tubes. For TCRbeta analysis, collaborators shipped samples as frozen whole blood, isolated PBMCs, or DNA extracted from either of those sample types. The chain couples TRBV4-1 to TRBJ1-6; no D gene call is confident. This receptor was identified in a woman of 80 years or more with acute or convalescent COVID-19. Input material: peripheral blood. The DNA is TGCGCCAGCAGCCAAGATGGCGGTGGGGAGCTTCCCCTCCACTTT. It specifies CASSQDGGGELPLHF.